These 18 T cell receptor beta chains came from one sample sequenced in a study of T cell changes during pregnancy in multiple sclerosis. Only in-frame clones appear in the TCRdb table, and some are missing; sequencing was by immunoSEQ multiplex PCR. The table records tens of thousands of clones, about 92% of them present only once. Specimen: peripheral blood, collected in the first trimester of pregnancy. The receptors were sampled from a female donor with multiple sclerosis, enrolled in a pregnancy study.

The CDR3 here is CASRYRDMTHQPQHF. CDR3 bases: TGTGCCAGCAGATACCGGGACATGACGCATCAGCCCCAGCATTTT. The rearrangement joins TRBV6-1 to TRBJ1-5, with D possibly TRBD1 on 6 matching bases. The CDR3 is made up of 15 amino acids. CDR1 is MNHNS, CDR2 SASEGT, per germline. V was shortened by 6 bases and J by 5 bases, with 17 bases between the two germline ends.

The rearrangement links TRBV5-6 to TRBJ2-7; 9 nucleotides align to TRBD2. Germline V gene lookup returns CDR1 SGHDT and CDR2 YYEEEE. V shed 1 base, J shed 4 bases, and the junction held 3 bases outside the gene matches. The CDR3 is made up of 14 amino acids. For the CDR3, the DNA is TGTGCCAGCAGCTTGACTAGCGGGCTTTACGAGCAGTACTTC. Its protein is CASSLTSGLYEQYF. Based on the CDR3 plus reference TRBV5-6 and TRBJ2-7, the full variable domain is DAGVTQSPTHLIKTRGQQVTLRCSPKSGHDTVSWYQQALGQGPQFIFQYYEEEERQRGNFPDRFSGHQFPNYSSELNVNALLLGDSALYLCASSLTSGLYEQYFGPGTRLTVT.

DNA for the CDR3: TGTGCCAGTAGTGGTGAGTATGGCTACACCTTC. Its protein is CASSGEYGYTF. J is TRBJ1-2 and V is TRBV19; D call uncertain. Per germline, CDR1 LNHDA and CDR2 SQIVND (reference sequence). V dropped 5 bases and J dropped 5 bases, with 6 bases sitting between them. The CDR3 sequence is 11 residues long.

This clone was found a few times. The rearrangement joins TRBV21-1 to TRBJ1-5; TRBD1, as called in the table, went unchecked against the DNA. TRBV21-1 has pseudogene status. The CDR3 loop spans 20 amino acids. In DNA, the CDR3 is TGTGCCAGCAGCAAGCGCGACGGGACAGGCTATTCTACGTGGAATCAGCCCCAGCATTTT. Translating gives CASSKRDGTGYSTWNQPQHF.

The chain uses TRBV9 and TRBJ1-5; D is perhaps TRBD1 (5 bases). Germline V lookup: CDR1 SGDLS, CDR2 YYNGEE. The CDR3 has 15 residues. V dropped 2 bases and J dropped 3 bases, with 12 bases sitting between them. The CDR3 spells CASSVGGNTNQPQHF. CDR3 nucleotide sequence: TGTGCCAGCAGCGTGGGGGGGAATACCAATCAGCCCCAGCATTTT.

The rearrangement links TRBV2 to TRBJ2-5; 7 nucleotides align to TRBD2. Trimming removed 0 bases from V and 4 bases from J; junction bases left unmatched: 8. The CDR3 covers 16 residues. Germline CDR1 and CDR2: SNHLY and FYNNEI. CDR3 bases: TGTGCCAGCAGTGAAGCCGGGACTACCATGTTAGAGACCCAGTACTTC. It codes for CASSEAGTTMLETQYF.

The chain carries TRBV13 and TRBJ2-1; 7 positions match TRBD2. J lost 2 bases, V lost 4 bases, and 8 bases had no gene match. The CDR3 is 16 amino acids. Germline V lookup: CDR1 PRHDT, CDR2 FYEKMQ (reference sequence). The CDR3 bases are TGTGCCAGCAGCTCCGACAACGGACTAGCCTACAATGAGCAGTTCTTC. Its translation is CASSSDNGLAYNEQFF.

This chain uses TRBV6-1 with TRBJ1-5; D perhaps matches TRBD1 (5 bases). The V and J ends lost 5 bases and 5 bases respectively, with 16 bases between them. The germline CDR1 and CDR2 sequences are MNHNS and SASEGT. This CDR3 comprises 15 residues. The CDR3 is CASSPPGWAHQPQHF. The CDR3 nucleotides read TGTGCCAGCAGTCCCCCAGGGTGGGCACATCAGCCCCAGCATTTT.

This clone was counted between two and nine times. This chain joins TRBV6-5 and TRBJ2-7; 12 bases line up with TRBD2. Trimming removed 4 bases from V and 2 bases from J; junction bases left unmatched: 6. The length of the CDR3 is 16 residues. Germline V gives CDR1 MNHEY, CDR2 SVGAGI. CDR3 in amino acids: CASSSLTSGSPYEQYF. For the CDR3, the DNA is TGTGCCAGCAGTTCTCTGACTAGCGGGAGCCCCTACGAGCAGTACTTC.

CDR3 region: CSVDGHNTGELFF. The CDR3 DNA sequence: TGCAGCGTTGATGGGCACAACACCGGGGAGCTGTTTTTT. The rearrangement joins TRBV29-1 to TRBJ2-2; D is ambiguous. The V end was cut by 3 bases, the J end by 2 bases, with 7 bases between. The germline V gene encodes CDR1 SQVTM and CDR2 ANQGSEA. The CDR3 totals 13 residues.

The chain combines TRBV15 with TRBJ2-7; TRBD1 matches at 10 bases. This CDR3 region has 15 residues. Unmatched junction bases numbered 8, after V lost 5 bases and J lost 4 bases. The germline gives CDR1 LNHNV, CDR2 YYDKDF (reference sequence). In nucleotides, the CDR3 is TGTGCCACCAGCGCTCCGGGACAGGGGAGGTACGAGCAGTACTTC. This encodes CATSAPGQGRYEQYF.

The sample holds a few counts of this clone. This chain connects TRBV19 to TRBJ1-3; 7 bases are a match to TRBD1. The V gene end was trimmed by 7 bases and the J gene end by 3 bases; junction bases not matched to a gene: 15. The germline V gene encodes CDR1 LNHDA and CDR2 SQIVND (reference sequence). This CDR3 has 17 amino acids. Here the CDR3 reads CASTSSRGGTDGNTIYF. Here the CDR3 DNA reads TGTGCCAGTACCTCCTCCCGAGGTGGGACAGATGGAAACACCATATATTTT.

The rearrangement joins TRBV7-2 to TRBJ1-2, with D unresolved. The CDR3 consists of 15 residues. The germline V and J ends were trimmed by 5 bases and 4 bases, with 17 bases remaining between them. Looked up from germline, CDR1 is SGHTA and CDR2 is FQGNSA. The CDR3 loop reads CASSITKSGIYGYTF. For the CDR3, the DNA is TGTGCCAGCAGCATTACGAAATCCGGGATCTATGGCTACACCTTC.

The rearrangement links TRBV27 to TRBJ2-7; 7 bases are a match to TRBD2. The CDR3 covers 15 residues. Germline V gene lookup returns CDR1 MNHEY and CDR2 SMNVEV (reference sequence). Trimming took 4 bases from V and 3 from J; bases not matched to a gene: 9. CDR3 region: CASSSELADFYEQYF. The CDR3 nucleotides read TGTGCCAGCAGTTCTGAGCTAGCGGATTTCTACGAGCAGTACTTC.

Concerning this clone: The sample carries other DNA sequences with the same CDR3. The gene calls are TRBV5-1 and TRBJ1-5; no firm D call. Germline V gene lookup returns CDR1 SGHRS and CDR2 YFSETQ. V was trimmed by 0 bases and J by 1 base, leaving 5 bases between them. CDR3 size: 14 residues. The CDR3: CASSLGESNQPQHF. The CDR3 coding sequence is TGCGCCAGCAGCTTGGGAGAGAGCAATCAGCCCCAGCATTTT.

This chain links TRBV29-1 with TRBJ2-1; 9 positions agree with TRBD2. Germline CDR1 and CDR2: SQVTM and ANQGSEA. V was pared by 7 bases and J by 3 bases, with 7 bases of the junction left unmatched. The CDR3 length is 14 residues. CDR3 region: CSAVSGSSYNEQFF. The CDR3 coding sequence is TGCAGCGCCGTTAGCGGGAGTAGCTACAATGAGCAGTTCTTC.

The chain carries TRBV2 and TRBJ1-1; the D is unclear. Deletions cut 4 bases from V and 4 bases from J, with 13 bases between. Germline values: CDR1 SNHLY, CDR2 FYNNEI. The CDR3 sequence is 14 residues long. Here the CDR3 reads CASSVQVLGTEAFF. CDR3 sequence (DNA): TGTGCCAGCAGTGTCCAGGTCCTGGGCACTGAAGCTTTCTTT.

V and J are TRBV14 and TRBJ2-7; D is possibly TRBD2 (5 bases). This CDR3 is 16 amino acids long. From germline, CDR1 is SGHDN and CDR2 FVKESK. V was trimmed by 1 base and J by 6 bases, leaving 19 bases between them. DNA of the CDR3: TGTGCCAGCAGCCAAGGACCGCGTGGGAGAATTCGCGAGCAGTACTTC. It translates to CASSQGPRGRIREQYF.